A single sample gave rise to the 16 T cell receptor beta chains below, sequenced in a study of control samples from healthy donors and cancer patients. TCRdb keeps only in-frame clones here, not all; method: immunoSEQ multiplex PCR. The sample contains 120,000 or so clones, about 87% of which appear only once. What was sequenced was blood. The receptor source for this set is a man aged 55 to 70 in good health.

The V gene is TRBV6-5, the J gene TRBJ1-1; TRBD1 might be the D (5 bases). Between the trimmed V and J ends, which lost 5 bases and 1 base, there was a span of 11 bases. This CDR3 comprises 14 residues. Germline V CDR1 and CDR2: MNHEY, SVGAGI. The DNA for the CDR3 is TGTGCCAGCAGTCCCTGGGGGGAGAACACTGAAGCTTTCTTT. Translation: CASSPWGENTEAFF.

The gene calls are TRBV28 and TRBJ2-3; D gene uncertain. V lost 7 bases and J lost 0, with 5 bases in between. Germline V gives CDR1 MDHEN, CDR2 SYDVKM. This CDR3 spans 12 amino acids. In DNA, the CDR3 is TGTGCCAGCACCACTAGCACAGATACGCAGTATTTT. Translation: CASTTSTDTQYF. The whole variable domain, remainder taken from reference TRBV28 and TRBJ2-3, is DVKVTQSSRYLVKRTGEKVFLECVQDMDHENMFWYRQDPGLGLRLIYFSYDVKMKEKGDIPEGYSVSREKKERFSLILESASTNQTSMYLCASTTSTDTQYFGPGTRLTVL.

This clone was observed a few times. V usage is TRBV27 and J usage is TRBJ2-6; D is unclear. Germline assignment: CDR1 MNHEY and CDR2 SMNVEV (reference sequence). V was trimmed by 3 bases and J by 0 bases, leaving 6 bases between them. The length of the CDR3 is 15 residues. The CDR3 DNA sequence: TGTGCCAGCAGTTTTAGCAGCTCTGGGGCCAACGTCCTGACTTTC. Its protein product is CASSFSSSGANVLTF.

V is TRBV5-8 and J is TRBJ2-7; perhaps TRBD2 as D (7 bases). The V gene lost 5 bases and the J gene lost 7 bases, with 22 bases spanning the gap. This CDR3 contains 15 residues. Germline CDR1 reads SGHTS; CDR2 reads YDEGEE. CDR3 sequence: CASRSPPRGAGEQYF. DNA for the CDR3: TGTGCCAGCAGGTCCCCCCCTCGGGGGGCAGGGGAGCAGTACTTC.

This chain joins TRBV2 and TRBJ2-7; D not certain. The CDR3 is 11 residues long. CDR1 is SNHLY and CDR2 is FYNNEI in the germline V gene. The V end was cut by 8 bases, the J end by 2 bases, with 7 bases between. CDR3 protein: CASANPYEQYF. DNA of the CDR3: TGTGCCAGCGCAAACCCCTACGAGCAGTACTTC.

V is TRBV7-2 and J is TRBJ2-7; D remains ambiguous. With 1 base removed from V and 2 bases from J, the gap between germline ends came to 12 bases. CDR3 size: 15 residues. Germline V gene data show CDR1 as SGHTA and CDR2 as FQGNSA. The CDR3 is CASSLDYGFPYEQYF. CDR3 bases: TGTGCCAGCAGCTTAGATTACGGATTTCCCTACGAGCAGTACTTC.

Points on this clone: The germline gene is not matched at one end of the junction; a read error may be the cause. CDR3 sequence: CASSREPIGEEF. The CDR3 DNA sequence: TGTGCCAGCAGTCGAGAGCCGATTGGCGAGGAGTTC. J is TRBJ2-4 and V is TRBV2, with D unresolved. Per germline, CDR1 SNHLY and CDR2 FYNNEI. CDR3 length equals 12 residues.

V and J are TRBV7-6 and TRBJ2-3, with D perhaps TRBD2 (6 bases). Germline V gene lookup returns CDR1 SGHVS and CDR2 FNYEAQ. The CDR3 totals 15 residues. V was trimmed by 2 bases and J by 2 bases, leaving 11 bases between them. The CDR3 here is CASSLTGLNTDTQYF. The CDR3 DNA sequence: TGTGCCAGCAGCTTAACGGGACTCAACACAGATACGCAGTATTTT.

This clone is a singleton in its sample. In DNA form, the CDR3 reads TGCGCCAGCAGTGAGGACACTGAAGCTTTCTTT. This encodes CASSEDTEAFF. The rearrangement joins TRBV10-2 to TRBJ1-1; D call uncertain. The germline V gene has CDR1 WSHSY and CDR2 SAAADI. The CDR3 is 11 amino acids. Deletions cut 2 bases from V and 3 bases from J, with 1 base between.

The V gene is TRBV7-2, the J gene TRBJ1-2; D not certain. Trimming took 5 bases from V and 6 from J, leaving 13 bases between them. The CDR3 is 13 residues long. CDR1 SGHTA and CDR2 FQGNSA come from the germline V gene. In nucleotides, the CDR3 is TGTGCCAGCAGCCCGGGCCCCCCCGATGGCTACACCTTC. Translating it yields CASSPGPPDGYTF.

V gene TRBV2 combines with J gene TRBJ2-1, with D possibly being TRBD1 or TRBD2 (5 bases each). Germline loops: CDR1 SNHLY, CDR2 FYNNEI. V was shortened by 6 bases and J by 4 bases, with 10 bases between the two germline ends. The CDR3 length is 13 residues. CDR3 nucleotides: TGTGCCAGCAGATGGGACGTTTACAATGAGCAGTTCTTC. Protein product: CASRWDVYNEQFF.

The V and J genes are TRBV9 and TRBJ2-2; D might be TRBD2 (5 bases). CDR3 length: 15 amino acids. CDR1 is SGDLS and CDR2 is YYNGEE in the germline V gene. V was trimmed by 6 bases and J by 1 base, leaving 13 bases between them. CDR3 sequence (DNA): TGTGCCAGCACCTCGGGGAGAGTGAACACCGGGGAGCTGTTTTTT. Translated: CASTSGRVNTGELFF.

V and J are TRBV5-1 and TRBJ2-1, with 11 bases matching TRBD2. With V trimmed by 3 bases and J by 9 bases, 8 bases remained unmatched. This CDR3 is 15 amino acids long. Per the germline V gene, CDR1 is SGHRS and CDR2 is YFSETQ. The DNA for the CDR3 is TGCGCCAGCAGCTATATAGCGGGGGGGCCAGGTGAGCAGTTCTTC. As protein: CASSYIAGGPGEQFF. The full variable domain, in which reference TRBV5-1 and TRBJ2-1 provide the parts outside the CDR3, is KAGVTQTPRYLIKTRGQQVTLSCSPISGHRSVSWYQQTPGQGLQFLFEYFSETQRNKGNFPGRFSGRQFSNSRSEMNVSTLELGDSALYLCASSYIAGGPGEQFFGPGTRLTVL.

The chain couples TRBV11-1 to TRBJ1-2, with D uncertain. V was pared by 2 bases and J by 0 bases, with 13 bases between. CDR1 SGHAT and CDR2 FQDESV come from the germline V gene (reference sequence). There are 16 residues in the CDR3. The CDR3 DNA reads TGTGCCAGCAGCTTATCGGCGGCAGCGTCTAACTATGGCTACACCTTC. Residues: CASSLSAAASNYGYTF. Complete variable domain (other parts from reference TRBV11-1 and TRBJ1-2): EAEVAQSPRYKITEKSQAVAFWCDPISGHATLYWYRQILGQGPELLVQFQDESVVDDSQLPKDRFSAERLKGVDSTLKIQPAELGDSAMYLCASSLSAAASNYGYTFGSGTRLTVV.

The chain couples TRBV12-3 or TRBV12-4 to TRBJ1-6, with 7 bases aligning to TRBD1. The junction had 2 bases not matched to a gene; V was cut back by 2 bases and J by 13 bases. There are 12 residues in the CDR3. CDR3 nucleotides: TGTGCCAGCAGTTTAACAGGGGTGCCCCTCCACTTT. Translated: CASSLTGVPLHF.

This clone was picked up one time. This sequence joins TRBV7-9 and TRBJ1-5; 9 bases match TRBD1. CDR3 length: 15 residues. J gave up 4 bases and V 1 base, and 2 bases lay outside the gene matches. The germline V gene encodes CDR1 SEHNR and CDR2 FQNEAQ (reference sequence). CDR3: CASSLVGTGNQPQHF. The CDR3 DNA sequence: TGTGCCAGCAGCTTAGTTGGGACAGGGAATCAGCCCCAGCATTTT.